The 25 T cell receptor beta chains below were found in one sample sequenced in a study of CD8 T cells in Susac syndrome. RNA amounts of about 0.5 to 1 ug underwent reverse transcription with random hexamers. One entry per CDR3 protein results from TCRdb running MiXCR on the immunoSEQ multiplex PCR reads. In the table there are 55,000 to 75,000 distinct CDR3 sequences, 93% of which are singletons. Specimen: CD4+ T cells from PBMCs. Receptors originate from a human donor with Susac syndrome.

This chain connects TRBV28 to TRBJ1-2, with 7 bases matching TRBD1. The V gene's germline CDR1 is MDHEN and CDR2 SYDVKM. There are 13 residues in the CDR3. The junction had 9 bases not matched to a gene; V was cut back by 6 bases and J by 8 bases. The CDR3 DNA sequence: TGTGCCAGCAGCATCGACAGGGAGCAAGGCTACACCTTC. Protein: CASSIDREQGYTF.

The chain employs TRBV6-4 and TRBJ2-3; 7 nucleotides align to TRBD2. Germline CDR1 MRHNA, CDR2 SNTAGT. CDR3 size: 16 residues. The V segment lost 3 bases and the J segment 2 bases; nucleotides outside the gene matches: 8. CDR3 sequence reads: CASSEGPGGFTDTQYF. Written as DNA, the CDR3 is TGTGCCAGCAGTGAAGGACCGGGGGGATTCACAGATACGCAGTATTTT.

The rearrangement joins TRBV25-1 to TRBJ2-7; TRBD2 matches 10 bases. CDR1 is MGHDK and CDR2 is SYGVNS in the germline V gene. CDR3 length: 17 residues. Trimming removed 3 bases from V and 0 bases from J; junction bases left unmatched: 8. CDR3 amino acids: CASSEGTSSGGSYEQYF. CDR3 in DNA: TGTGCCAGCAGTGAGGGGACCTCTAGCGGGGGCTCCTACGAGCAGTACTTC.

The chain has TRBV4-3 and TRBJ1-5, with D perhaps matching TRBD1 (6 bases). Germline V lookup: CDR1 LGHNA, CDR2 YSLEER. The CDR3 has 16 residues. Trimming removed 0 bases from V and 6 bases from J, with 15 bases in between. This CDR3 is CASSQEIRGLGQPQHF. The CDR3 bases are TGCGCCAGCAGCCAAGAAATTCGGGGGCTCGGTCAGCCCCAGCATTTT.

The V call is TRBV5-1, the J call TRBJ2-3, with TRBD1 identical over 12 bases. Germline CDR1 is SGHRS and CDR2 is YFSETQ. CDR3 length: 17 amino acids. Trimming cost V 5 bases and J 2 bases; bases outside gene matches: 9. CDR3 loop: CASRSGQGAGDTDTQYF. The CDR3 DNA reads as TGCGCCAGCAGATCGGGACAGGGGGCGGGGGACACAGATACGCAGTATTTT.

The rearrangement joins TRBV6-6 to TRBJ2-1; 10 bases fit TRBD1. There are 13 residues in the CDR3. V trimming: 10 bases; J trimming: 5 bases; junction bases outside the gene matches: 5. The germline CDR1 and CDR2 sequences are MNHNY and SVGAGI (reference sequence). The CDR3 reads CATRQGADNEQFF. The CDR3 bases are TGTGCCACCCGACAGGGGGCCGACAATGAGCAGTTCTTC.

The CDR3 loop is CASIKTSGSTDTQYF. Written as DNA, the CDR3 is TGTGCCAGCATCAAAACCAGCGGGAGCACAGATACGCAGTATTTT. This chain connects TRBV7-9 to TRBJ2-3, with D possibly matching TRBD2 (6 bases). This CDR3 contains 15 residues. The germline V and J ends were trimmed by 7 bases and 0 bases, with 14 bases remaining between them. From germline, CDR1 is SEHNR and CDR2 FQNEAQ (reference sequence).

For the CDR3, the DNA is TGTGCCACCAGTGGGGCAGGGATGACTGAAGCTTTCTTT. It codes for CATSGAGMTEAFF. The V call is TRBV24-1, the J call TRBJ1-1; possibly TRBD1 for D (5 bases). Germline CDR1 KGHDR, CDR2 SFDVKD. This CDR3 is built from 13 residues. The V and J ends lost 5 bases and 5 bases respectively, with 11 bases between them.

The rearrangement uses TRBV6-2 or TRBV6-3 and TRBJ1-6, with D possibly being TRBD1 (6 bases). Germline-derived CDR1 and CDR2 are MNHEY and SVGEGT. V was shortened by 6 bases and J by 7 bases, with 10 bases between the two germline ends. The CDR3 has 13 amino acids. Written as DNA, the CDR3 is TGTGCCAGCAGGGACAGCCTAAATTCACCCCTCCACTTT. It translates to CASRDSLNSPLHF.

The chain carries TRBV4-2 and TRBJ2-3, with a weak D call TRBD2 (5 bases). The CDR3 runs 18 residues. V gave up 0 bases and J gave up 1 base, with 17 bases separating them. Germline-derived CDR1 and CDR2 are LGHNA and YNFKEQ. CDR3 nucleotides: TGTGCCAGCAGCCAAGAGAGGGTTCGGATAGGCCGCACAGATACGCAGTATTTT. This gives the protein CASSQERVRIGRTDTQYF.

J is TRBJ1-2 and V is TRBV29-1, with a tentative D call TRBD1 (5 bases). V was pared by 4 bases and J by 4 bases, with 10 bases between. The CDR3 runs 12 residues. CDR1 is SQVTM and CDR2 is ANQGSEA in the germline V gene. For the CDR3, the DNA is TGCAGCGTTGCCGGGGGGAGCTATGGCTACACCTTC. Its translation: CSVAGGSYGYTF.

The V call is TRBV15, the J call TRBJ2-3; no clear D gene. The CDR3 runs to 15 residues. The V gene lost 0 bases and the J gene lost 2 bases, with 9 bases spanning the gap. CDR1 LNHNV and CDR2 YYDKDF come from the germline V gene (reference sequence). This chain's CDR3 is CATSRDLLDTDTQYF. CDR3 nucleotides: TGTGCCACCAGCAGAGACCTACTGGACACAGATACGCAGTATTTT.

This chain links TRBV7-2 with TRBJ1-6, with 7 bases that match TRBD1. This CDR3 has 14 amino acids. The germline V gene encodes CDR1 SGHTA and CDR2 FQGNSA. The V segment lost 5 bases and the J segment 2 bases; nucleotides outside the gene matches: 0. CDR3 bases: TGTGCCAGCAGCGGACAGGCCTATAATTCACCCCTCCACTTT. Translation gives CASSGQAYNSPLHF.

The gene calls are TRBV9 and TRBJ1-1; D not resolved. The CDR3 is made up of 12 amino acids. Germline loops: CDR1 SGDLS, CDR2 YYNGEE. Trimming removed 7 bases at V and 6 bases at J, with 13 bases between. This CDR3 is CASSSVTAEAFF. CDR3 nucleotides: TGTGCCAGCTCTAGCGTAACAGCTGAAGCTTTCTTT.

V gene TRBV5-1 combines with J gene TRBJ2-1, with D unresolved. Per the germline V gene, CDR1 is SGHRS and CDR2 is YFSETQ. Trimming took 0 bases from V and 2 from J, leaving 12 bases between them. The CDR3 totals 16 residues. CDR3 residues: CASSLEGQATYNEQFF. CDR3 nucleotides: TGCGCCAGCAGCTTGGAAGGCCAGGCAACCTACAATGAGCAGTTCTTC.

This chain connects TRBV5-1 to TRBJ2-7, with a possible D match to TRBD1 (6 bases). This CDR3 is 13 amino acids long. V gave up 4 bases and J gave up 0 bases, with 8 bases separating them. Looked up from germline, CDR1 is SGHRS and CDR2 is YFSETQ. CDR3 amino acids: CASSGDNSYEQYF. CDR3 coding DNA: TGCGCCAGCAGCGGGGACAACTCCTACGAGCAGTACTTC.

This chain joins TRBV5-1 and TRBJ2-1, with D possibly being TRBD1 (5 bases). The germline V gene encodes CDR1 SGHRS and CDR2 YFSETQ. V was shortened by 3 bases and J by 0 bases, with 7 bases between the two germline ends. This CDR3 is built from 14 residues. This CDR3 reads CASSSGPSYNEQFF. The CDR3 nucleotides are TGCGCCAGCAGCTCAGGGCCCTCCTACAATGAGCAGTTCTTC.

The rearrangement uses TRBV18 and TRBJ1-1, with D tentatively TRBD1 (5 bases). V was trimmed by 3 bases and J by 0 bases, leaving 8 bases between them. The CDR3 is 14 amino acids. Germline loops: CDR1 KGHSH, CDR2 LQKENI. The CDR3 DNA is TGTGCCAGCTCACCGGGGCTCGTGAACACTGAAGCTTTCTTT. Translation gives CASSPGLVNTEAFF.

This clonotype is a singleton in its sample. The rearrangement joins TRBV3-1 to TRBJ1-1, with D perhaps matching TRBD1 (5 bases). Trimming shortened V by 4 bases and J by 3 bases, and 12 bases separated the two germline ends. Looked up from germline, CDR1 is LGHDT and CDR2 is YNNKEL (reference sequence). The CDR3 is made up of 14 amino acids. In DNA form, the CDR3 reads TGTGCCAGCAGCCCTTCAGGGCGGTACACTGAAGCTTTCTTT. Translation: CASSPSGRYTEAFF.

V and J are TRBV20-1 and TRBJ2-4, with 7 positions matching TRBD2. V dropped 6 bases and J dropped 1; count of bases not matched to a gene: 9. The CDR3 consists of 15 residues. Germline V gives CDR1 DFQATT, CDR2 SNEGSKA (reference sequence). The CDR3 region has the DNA TGCAGTGCAACACGGGGGGTGGGCGCCAAAAACATTCAGTACTTC. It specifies CSATRGVGAKNIQYF.

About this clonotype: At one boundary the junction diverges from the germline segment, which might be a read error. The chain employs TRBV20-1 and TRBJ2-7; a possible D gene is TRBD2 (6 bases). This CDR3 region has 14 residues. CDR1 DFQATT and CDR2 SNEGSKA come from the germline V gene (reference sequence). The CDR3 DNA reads TGCAGTGCTGGAGATAATGCGGGGTCCTACGAGCAGTACTTC. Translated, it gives CSAGDNAGSYEQYF.

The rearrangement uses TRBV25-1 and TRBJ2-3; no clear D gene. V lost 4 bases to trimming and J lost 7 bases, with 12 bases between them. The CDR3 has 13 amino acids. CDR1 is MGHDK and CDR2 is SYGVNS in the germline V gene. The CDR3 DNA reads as TGTGCCAGCAGTGGAGGAGCCTTAAATACGCAGTATTTT. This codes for CASSGGALNTQYF.

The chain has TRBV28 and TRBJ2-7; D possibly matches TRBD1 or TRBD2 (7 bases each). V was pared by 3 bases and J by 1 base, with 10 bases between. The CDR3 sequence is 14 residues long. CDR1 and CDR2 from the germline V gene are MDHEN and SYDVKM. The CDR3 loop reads CASSFRGGSYEQYF. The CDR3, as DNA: TGTGCCAGCAGTTTCAGGGGGGGTTCCTACGAGCAGTACTTC.

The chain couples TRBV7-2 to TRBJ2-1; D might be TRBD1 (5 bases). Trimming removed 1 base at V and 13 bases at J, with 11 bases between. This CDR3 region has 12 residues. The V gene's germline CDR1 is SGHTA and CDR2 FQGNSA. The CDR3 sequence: CASSLGRDSQFF. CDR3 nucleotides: TGTGCCAGCAGCTTAGGGCGAGACAGCCAGTTCTTC.

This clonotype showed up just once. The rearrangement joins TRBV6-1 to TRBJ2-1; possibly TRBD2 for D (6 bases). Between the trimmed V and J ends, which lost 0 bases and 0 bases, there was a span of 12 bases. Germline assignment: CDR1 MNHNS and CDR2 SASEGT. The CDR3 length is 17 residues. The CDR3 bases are TGTGCCAGCAGTGAAGCTAGACTAGACCCCTCCTACAATGAGCAGTTCTTC. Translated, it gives CASSEARLDPSYNEQFF.